This entry lists 29 T cell receptor beta chains sequenced from one sample in a study of OX40 agonist ivuxolimab in advanced cancers. Profiled with immunoSEQ multiplex PCR; TCRdb holds only in-frame clones, not every one. The sample comprises about 35,000 clones, over 60% of which are singletons, and 24% rests with the top ten. The specimen comprised CD4+ or CD8+ T cells sorted from blood, sampled in a trial of the OX40 agonist ivuxolimab. The origin of the receptors is an adult with an advanced solid tumor such as melanoma, head and neck, liver or kidney cancer.

The gene calls are TRBV6-4 and TRBJ2-5; 7 bases match TRBD1. Germline V gene data show CDR1 as MRHNA and CDR2 as SNTAGT. Unmatched junction bases numbered 5, after V lost 3 bases and J lost 4 bases. The CDR3 extends over 14 amino acids. CDR3 region: CASSENAGGETQYF. The CDR3 DNA sequence: TGTGCCAGCAGTGAGAACGCAGGGGGAGAGACCCAGTACTTC.

The chain combines TRBV27 with TRBJ2-5; 9 bases are a match to TRBD1. Near its end, the DNA agrees better with TRBJ2-7, so the J call may be wrong. There are 14 residues in the CDR3. From germline, CDR1 is MNHEY and CDR2 SMNVEV (reference sequence). The CDR3 DNA reads TGTGCCAGCAGTGTTTCGGGACAGGGCTACGAGCAGTACTTC. As protein: CASSVSGQGYEQYF.

The chain employs TRBV7-2 and TRBJ2-5; D unresolved. V gave up 5 bases and J gave up 2 bases, with 9 bases separating them. The V gene's germline CDR1 is SGHTA and CDR2 FQGNSA. The CDR3 length is 13 residues. The CDR3 here is CASSQVAQETQYF. CDR3 coding DNA: TGTGCCAGCAGCCAGGTTGCACAAGAGACCCAGTACTTC.

This clone was detected a few times. The V call is TRBV7-2, the J call TRBJ1-6; TRBD1 matches at 11 bases. With V trimmed by 5 bases and J by 5 bases, 5 bases remained unmatched. The CDR3 is 16 amino acids. Per the germline V gene, CDR1 is SGHTA and CDR2 is FQGNSA. The CDR3 DNA is TGTGCCAGCAGCCCAGGACAGGGGGCGAATAATTCACCCCTCCACTTT. Encoded protein: CASSPGQGANNSPLHF.

The chain has TRBV6-1 and TRBJ1-2; 8 nucleotides agree with TRBD1. This CDR3 comprises 15 residues. Unmatched junction bases numbered 5, after V lost 0 bases and J lost 5 bases. Germline lookup yields CDR1 MNHNS and CDR2 SASEGT. In nucleotides, the CDR3 is TGTGCCAGCAGTGAAGCCGGACAGGGTAGTTATGGCTACACCTTC. Translating it yields CASSEAGQGSYGYTF.

The chain joins TRBV4-2 to TRBJ2-5, with a tentative D call TRBD2 (6 bases). The CDR3 loop spans 15 amino acids. CDR1 and CDR2 from the germline V gene are LGHNA and YNFKEQ. V was trimmed by 1 base and J by 3 bases, leaving 12 bases between them. CDR3: CASSQANGGKETQYF. The CDR3 coding sequence is TGTGCCAGCAGCCAAGCTAATGGGGGGAAAGAGACCCAGTACTTC.

This clone was counted once. This chain joins TRBV7-8 and TRBJ2-5, with 10 bases fitting TRBD2. V lost 1 base and J lost 4; bases outside the gene matches: 9. This CDR3 contains 17 residues. Germline V lookup: CDR1 SGHVS, CDR2 FQNEAQ. The CDR3 nucleotides are TGTGCCAGCAGCTTAGGGACCCAACTAGCGGGGTTAGAGACCCAGTACTTC. Its translation: CASSLGTQLAGLETQYF.

Here the CDR3 DNA reads TGTGCCAGCAGCTTATCGGGTAGGGGCGCAGGCTATGGCTACACCTTC. As protein: CASSLSGRGAGYGYTF. This sequence joins TRBV7-6 and TRBJ1-2; TRBD1 is a possible D gene (5 bases). CDR3 size: 16 residues. The V and J ends lost 2 bases and 4 bases respectively, with 17 bases between them. From germline, CDR1 is SGHVS and CDR2 FNYEAQ.

This chain joins TRBV6-9 and TRBJ1-5, with 9 bases fitting TRBD1. Trimming cost V 5 bases and J 5 bases; bases outside gene matches: 7. Germline V gene lookup returns CDR1 MNHGY and CDR2 SVAAGI. This CDR3 has 15 amino acids. The CDR3 sequence: CASSPDRGMHQPQHF. The CDR3 nucleotides are TGTGCCAGCAGTCCCGACAGGGGGATGCATCAGCCCCAGCATTTT.

V usage is TRBV2 and J usage is TRBJ1-1; 7 bases are shared with TRBD1. V lost 5 bases and J lost 8; bases outside the gene matches: 8. This CDR3 has 13 residues. CDR1 and CDR2 from the germline V gene are SNHLY and FYNNEI. CDR3 amino acids: CASSRGQLLEAFF. The CDR3, as DNA: TGTGCCAGCAGTAGGGGACAGCTCTTAGAAGCTTTCTTT.

This rearrangement joins TRBV29-1 to TRBJ1-1; D is undetermined. CDR3 length: 15 residues. The V gene lost 7 bases and the J gene lost 1 base, with 19 bases spanning the gap. The germline gives CDR1 SQVTM, CDR2 ANQGSEA. The chain's CDR3 is CSGAGRGYGNTEAFF. Here the CDR3 DNA reads TGCAGCGGGGCGGGTCGCGGCTATGGGAACACTGAAGCTTTCTTT.

The chain carries TRBV5-1 and TRBJ1-5, with TRBD1 as a possible D gene (5 bases). CDR1 is SGHRS and CDR2 is YFSETQ in the germline V gene. The CDR3 is 19 residues long. V was clipped by 2 bases and J by 6 bases, with 27 bases between them. The CDR3 region is CASSFGQGPTRSLCQPQHF. The DNA of the CDR3 is TGCGCCAGCAGCTTTGGTCAGGGCCCTACAAGGTCCCTATGTCAGCCCCAGCATTTT.

This clone was recorded once. The rearrangement links TRBV23-1 to TRBJ1-1; D may be TRBD1 (5 bases). TRBV23-1 is designated an ORF whose function remains uncertain. V lost 2 bases, J lost 4 bases, and 11 bases lay in between. The CDR3 spans 14 residues. Here the CDR3 DNA reads TGCGCCAGCAGTCAACCCCGGGACGTCACTGAAGCTTTCTTT. It specifies CASSQPRDVTEAFF.

As regards this clone: One end of the junction varies from germline; a read error may be responsible. The chain is built from TRBV9 and TRBJ2-2, with 7 bases matching TRBD2. The CDR3 spans 14 residues. From germline, CDR1 is SGDLS and CDR2 YYNGEE. DNA of the CDR3: TGTGCCGCTCTTAGGGGCGGGGGTTCCCGGGGAGCTGTTTTT. Amino acid sequence: CAALRGGGSRGAVF.

V is TRBV11-2 and J is TRBJ2-2, with 9 positions matching TRBD2. Germline lookup yields CDR1 SGHAT and CDR2 FQNNGV. The CDR3 runs to 15 residues. V gave up 3 bases and J gave up 6 bases; unmatched junction bases: 5. The CDR3 spells CASSLRGGEAGELFF. CDR3 nucleotides: TGTGCCAGCAGCTTGCGGGGGGGCGAGGCCGGGGAGCTGTTTTTT.

The V and J genes are TRBV5-4 and TRBJ1-6; no firm D call. This CDR3 is 12 amino acids long. Between the trimmed V and J ends, which lost 0 bases and 11 bases, there was a span of 6 bases. CDR1 is SGHNT, CDR2 YYREEE, per germline (reference sequence). CDR3 in DNA: TGTGCCAGCAGCTTGGCACCGGCACCCCTCCACTTT. Protein: CASSLAPAPLHF. Using reference TRBV5-4 and TRBJ1-6 for the parts outside the CDR3, the full variable domain is ETGVTQSPTHLIKTRGQQVTLRCSSQSGHNTVSWYQQALGQGPQFIFQYYREEENGRGNFPPRFSGLQFPNYSSELNVNALELDDSALYLCASSLAPAPLHFGNGTRLTVT.

The rearrangement joins TRBV7-9 to TRBJ1-1, with D possibly TRBD1 on 6 matching bases. The germline V gene encodes CDR1 SEHNR and CDR2 FQNEAQ (reference sequence). V was clipped by 1 base and J by 4 bases, with 13 bases between them. The CDR3 totals 15 residues. The CDR3 DNA is TGTGCCAGCAGCTTAGTTGACAGGAGGTCCACTGAAGCTTTCTTT. It translates to CASSLVDRRSTEAFF.

The V and J genes are TRBV19 and TRBJ1-3; D unclear. V was shortened by 8 bases and J by 2 bases, with 7 bases between the two germline ends. Germline CDR1 LNHDA, CDR2 SQIVND (reference sequence). The length of the CDR3 is 12 residues. CDR3 residues: CASGSTGNTIYF. The DNA for the CDR3 is TGTGCCAGTGGGAGTACTGGAAACACCATATATTTT. The whole variable domain, remainder taken from reference TRBV19 and TRBJ1-3, is DGGITQSPKYLFRKEGQNVTLSCEQNLNHDAMYWYRQDPGQGLRLIYYSQIVNDFQKGDIAEGYSVSREKKESFPLTVTSAQKNPTAFYLCASGSTGNTIYFGEGSWLTVV.

This chain uses TRBV4-1 with TRBJ2-6; D gene ambiguous. The ends were cut back, 0 bases at V and 4 bases at J, with 13 bases in the middle. The CDR3 is 17 amino acids. Germline CDR1 reads MGHRA; CDR2 reads YSYEKL. The DNA of the CDR3 is TGCGCCAGCAGCCAAGAAGGTAGCCTCCGGGGGGCCAACGTCCTGACTTTC. Translating it yields CASSQEGSLRGANVLTF.

Comments on this clone: In the same sample, other DNA sequences code for this CDR3. This chain links TRBV7-3 with TRBJ1-5; D is unclear. The length of the CDR3 is 13 residues. Per germline, CDR1 SGHTA and CDR2 FQGTGA. V was clipped by 2 bases and J by 7 bases, with 9 bases between them. CDR3 protein: CASSLEGGQPQHF. In DNA form, the CDR3 reads TGTGCCAGCAGCTTAGAGGGTGGCCAGCCCCAGCATTTT.

The chain combines TRBV5-4 with TRBJ2-2; D call uncertain. V shed 1 base and J shed 4 bases, with 8 bases lying between them. This CDR3 region has 14 residues. The germline CDR1 and CDR2 sequences are SGHNT and YYREEE (reference sequence). Here the CDR3 reads CASSLRSATGELFF. For the CDR3, the DNA is TGTGCCAGCAGCTTGAGGTCGGCCACCGGGGAGCTGTTTTTT.

The chain combines TRBV4-1 with TRBJ1-6, with unresolved D. The CDR3 is 20 amino acids. Trimming stripped 0 bases from V and 0 bases from J, with 18 bases between. Germline V CDR1 and CDR2: MGHRA, YSYEKL. The CDR3 loop reads CASSQDGIRPFSSYNSPLHF. The CDR3 DNA reads TGCGCCAGCAGCCAAGATGGTATCAGACCGTTTAGCTCCTATAATTCACCCCTCCACTTT.

The chain uses TRBV6-1 and TRBJ2-7; a weak D match, TRBD1 (5 bases). CDR3 length equals 13 residues. The V gene lost 0 bases and the J gene lost 6 bases, with 9 bases spanning the gap. The V gene's germline CDR1 is MNHNS and CDR2 SASEGT. The CDR3 bases are TGTGCCAGCAGTGAAGCTAGGGGTAGCGAGCAGTACGTC. Its translation: CASSEARGSEQYV.

This chain connects TRBV30 to TRBJ1-5, with D perhaps TRBD1 (6 bases). This CDR3 region has 16 residues. The V and J ends lost 0 bases and 6 bases respectively, with 18 bases between them. Per the germline V gene, CDR1 is GTSNPN and CDR2 is SVGIG (reference sequence). The CDR3 here is CAWSVPGYRGRQPQHF. CDR3 in DNA: TGTGCCTGGAGTGTACCGGGGTACCGGGGGCGTCAGCCCCAGCATTTT.

This clone was counted only a few times. This sequence joins TRBV6-6 and TRBJ2-1; D unresolved. Between the trimmed V and J ends, which lost 4 bases and 6 bases, there was a span of 13 bases. This CDR3 has 14 residues. Germline V lookup: CDR1 MNHNY, CDR2 SVGAGI (reference sequence). Here the CDR3 DNA reads TGTGCCAGCAGTTCCACCCGGGCTGGCAATGAGCAGTTCTTC. Translation gives CASSSTRAGNEQFF.

The gene calls are TRBV21-1 and TRBJ2-4; the table assigns TRBD2, which was not confirmed against the DNA. TRBV21-1 is a pseudogene. CDR3 length equals 17 residues. In DNA, the CDR3 is TGTGCCAGCAGCTCTACAAAACGAGGGGGGGCTGCAAACATTCAGTACTTC. Protein product: CASSSTKRGGAANIQYF.

The chain combines TRBV15 with TRBJ2-7; 12 bases align to TRBD1. The CDR3 spans 16 residues. V lost 3 bases to trimming and J lost 3 bases; unmatched junction nucleotides: 6. CDR1 and CDR2 (germline): LNHNV, YYDKDF (reference sequence). The CDR3 protein is CATSRAGTGGSYEQYF. The CDR3 DNA is TGTGCCACCAGCAGGGCCGGGACAGGGGGCAGCTACGAGCAGTACTTC. Variable domain in full (rest from reference TRBV15 and TRBJ2-7): DAMVIQNPRYQVTQFGKPVTLSCSQTLNHNVMYWYQQKSSQAPKLLFHYYDKDFNNEADTPDNFQSRRPNTSFCFLDIRSPGLGDTAMYLCATSRAGTGGSYEQYFGPGTRLTVT.

The chain joins TRBV14 to TRBJ1-6; no clear D gene. Germline values: CDR1 SGHDN, CDR2 FVKESK. Trimming shortened V by 2 bases and J by 14 bases, and 13 bases separated the two germline ends. The CDR3 has 13 amino acids. The CDR3 DNA is TGTGCCAGCAGCCAAATTTACACCGGTGCCCTCCACTTT. Residues: CASSQIYTGALHF.

The chain uses TRBV19 and TRBJ1-6, with 7 positions matching TRBD1. CDR3 length: 15 residues. The germline gives CDR1 LNHDA, CDR2 SQIVND (reference sequence). Losses at the gene ends were 6 bases for V and 5 bases for J; bases not matched to a gene: 7. The CDR3 nucleotides read TGTGCCAGTAGGGGCAGGGGGTCAAATAATTCACCCCTCCACTTT. Translating gives CASRGRGSNNSPLHF.